Shown below are 32 T cell receptor beta chains from a single sample sequenced in a study of blood T cell repertoires in COVID-19. Measured with immunoSEQ multiplex PCR; TCRdb has only the in-frame clones, and not every one. The sample holds 200,000 to 300,000 clones; 75% to 85% are singletons and the top ten take 7.5%. Sequenced input: peripheral blood. Receptors were obtained from a woman of 80 years or more with COVID-19, enrolled during active disease.

The chain links TRBV7-2 to TRBJ2-2, with TRBD2 matching over 13 bases. Germline V gene lookup returns CDR1 SGHTA and CDR2 FQGNSA. The V gene end was trimmed by 5 bases and the J gene end by 4 bases; junction bases not matched to a gene: 10. CDR3 length equals 18 residues. In nucleotides, the CDR3 is TGTGCCAGCAGCGTACTCAGACTAGCGGGAGGCCTCACCGGGGAGCTGTTTTTT. This codes for CASSVLRLAGGLTGELFF.

This clone was picked up one time. CDR3 DNA sequence: TGTGCCAGTATGAGGGGGGGCCGGAAAAACACCGGGGAGCTGTTTTTT. Translated, it gives CASMRGGRKNTGELFF. The chain links TRBV19 to TRBJ2-2; D is perhaps TRBD2 (7 bases). Looked up from germline, CDR1 is LNHDA and CDR2 is SQIVND (reference sequence). V was pared by 7 bases and J by 2 bases, with 17 bases between. The CDR3 runs 16 residues.

This clone was seen at least ten times. V is TRBV14 and J is TRBJ1-1, with D perhaps TRBD1 (5 bases). Germline V CDR1 and CDR2: SGHDN, FVKESK. V was trimmed by 1 base and J by 5 bases, leaving 8 bases between them. The CDR3 consists of 13 residues. Here the CDR3 reads CASSQGGMTEAFF. The CDR3 nucleotides read TGTGCCAGCAGCCAAGGGGGCATGACTGAAGCTTTCTTT.

This chain uses TRBV19 with TRBJ2-7, with D tentatively TRBD2 (5 bases). The germline V gene has CDR1 LNHDA and CDR2 SQIVND (reference sequence). The ends were cut back, 7 bases at V and 3 bases at J, with 7 bases in the middle. CDR3 length: 11 residues. The CDR3 loop is CASKSGYEQYF. The CDR3 DNA reads TGTGCCAGTAAGAGCGGCTACGAGCAGTACTTC.

This chain links TRBV11-2 with TRBJ1-6, with unresolved D. Germline CDR1 and CDR2: SGHAT and FQNNGV. CDR3 length equals 14 residues. V dropped 0 bases and J dropped 7 bases, with 7 bases sitting between them. The CDR3 loop reads CASSLEVENSPLHF. CDR3 nucleotide sequence: TGTGCCAGCAGCTTAGAGGTGGAGAATTCACCCCTCCACTTT.

This clone was detected only once. This chain joins TRBV19 and TRBJ2-1; D uncertain. CDR3 length: 13 amino acids. Trimming removed 1 base from V and 5 bases from J, with 6 bases in between. Germline loops: CDR1 LNHDA, CDR2 SQIVND (reference sequence). The DNA of the CDR3 is TGTGCCAGTAGTATAGGACAAAACAATGAGCAGTTCTTC. Amino acids: CASSIGQNNEQFF.

The chain joins TRBV13 to TRBJ1-2, with 7 positions matching TRBD1. The CDR3 extends over 12 amino acids. Germline V gene lookup returns CDR1 PRHDT and CDR2 FYEKMQ (reference sequence). Losses at the gene ends were 5 bases for V and 3 bases for J; bases not matched to a gene: 0. CDR3 region: CASSQGDYGYTF. As DNA, the CDR3 is TGTGCCAGCAGCCAGGGGGACTATGGCTACACCTTC.

The chain carries TRBV2 and TRBJ2-3, with TRBD2 matching over 8 bases. V shed 4 bases, J shed 4 bases, and the junction held 7 bases outside the gene matches. Germline loops: CDR1 SNHLY, CDR2 FYNNEI. The CDR3 spans 15 residues. CDR3: CASSGQRGPPDTQYF. CDR3 DNA: TGTGCCAGCAGTGGCCAGCGGGGGCCCCCAGATACGCAGTATTTT.

V gene TRBV18 combines with J gene TRBJ1-1; D unresolved. CDR1 KGHSH and CDR2 LQKENI come from the germline V gene. The ends were cut back, 3 bases at V and 3 bases at J, with 8 bases in the middle. The CDR3 extends over 13 amino acids. CDR3 DNA sequence: TGTGCCAGCTCACCCCCCCGGTACACTGAAGCTTTCTTT. Translation: CASSPPRYTEAFF. Full variable domain (rest looked up from reference TRBV18 and TRBJ1-1): NAGVMQNPRHLVRRRGQEARLRCSPMKGHSHVYWYRQLPEEGLKFMVYLQKENIIDESGMPKERFSAEFPKEGPSILRIQQVVRGDSAAYFCASSPPRYTEAFFGQGTRLTVV.

The chain links TRBV28 to TRBJ2-3; tentative D call: TRBD2 (5 bases). Germline CDR1 is MDHEN and CDR2 is SYDVKM. V lost 4 bases and J 0 bases, leaving 17 bases between the germline ends. CDR3 size: 17 residues. CDR3 region: CASSSSGLGGSTDTQYF. Here the CDR3 DNA reads TGTGCCAGCAGTTCCTCGGGGTTGGGCGGCAGCACAGATACGCAGTATTTT.

The V gene is TRBV5-4, the J gene TRBJ2-1; 8 bases align to TRBD1. The CDR3 runs to 15 residues. The J segment lost 7 bases and the V segment lost 0 bases, leaving 6 bases of the junction unmatched. Germline CDR1 reads SGHNT; CDR2 reads YYREEE (reference sequence). CDR3 region: CASSLGTGKVNEQFF. The CDR3 region has the DNA TGTGCCAGCAGCTTGGGGACAGGGAAGGTAAATGAGCAGTTCTTC.

V gene TRBV2 combines with J gene TRBJ1-1; 7 bases are a match to TRBD1. Germline V gives CDR1 SNHLY, CDR2 FYNNEI. This CDR3 has 14 amino acids. Trimming removed 5 bases from V and 0 bases from J; junction bases left unmatched: 3. Here the CDR3 reads CASSYRGLNTEAFF. The CDR3 bases are TGTGCCAGCAGTTACAGGGGCCTGAACACTGAAGCTTTCTTT.

This sequence joins TRBV10-3 and TRBJ1-1; TRBD1 aligns across 9 bases. V lost 4 bases and J lost 6; bases outside the gene matches: 3. Germline V gene lookup returns CDR1 ENHRY and CDR2 SYGVKD. The CDR3 spans 13 residues. The CDR3 bases are TGTGCCATCAGTGGGGGGACAGGGTCTGAAGCTTTCTTT. Its protein is CAISGGTGSEAFF.

The rearrangement uses TRBV15 and TRBJ2-1; 7 nucleotides agree with TRBD1. Trimming took 4 bases from V and 7 from J; bases not matched to a gene: 13. The germline CDR1 and CDR2 sequences are LNHNV and YYDKDF (reference sequence). There are 16 residues in the CDR3. Written as DNA, the CDR3 is TGTGCCACCAGCAAATTCGGGCAGGGGGTCATGAATGAGCAGTTCTTC. Translated: CATSKFGQGVMNEQFF. The variable domain in full, completed from reference TRBV15 and TRBJ2-1, reads DAMVIQNPRYQVTQFGKPVTLSCSQTLNHNVMYWYQQKSSQAPKLLFHYYDKDFNNEADTPDNFQSRRPNTSFCFLDIRSPGLGDTAMYLCATSKFGQGVMNEQFFGPGTRLTVL.

This clone was counted a few times. V and J are TRBV7-2 and TRBJ2-7, with TRBD2 as a possible D gene (6 bases). The length of the CDR3 is 15 residues. The germline gives CDR1 SGHTA, CDR2 FQGNSA. The V end was cut by 6 bases, the J end by 5 bases, with 20 bases between. Here the CDR3 reads CASSGLKGARDEQYF. CDR3 nucleotide sequence: TGTGCCAGCAGTGGACTAAAGGGAGCTAGGGACGAGCAGTACTTC.

The V gene is TRBV7-9, the J gene TRBJ2-7, with D perhaps matching TRBD1 (7 bases). The CDR3 totals 17 residues. Per the germline V gene, CDR1 is SEHNR and CDR2 is FQNEAQ (reference sequence). V lost 2 bases, J lost 6 bases, and 23 bases lay in between. The CDR3 reads CASSLLPGGRFSGEQYF. The CDR3 DNA follows: TGTGCCAGCAGCTTACTACCAGGGGGGAGATTCTCTGGCGAGCAGTACTTC.

This clone has a handful of counts. The chain employs TRBV27 and TRBJ1-4, with no clear D. V was clipped by 6 bases and J by 7 bases, with 9 bases between them. This CDR3 region has 12 residues. Germline-derived CDR1 and CDR2 are MNHEY and SMNVEV (reference sequence). DNA for the CDR3: TGTGCCAGCAGAAATCTAGCTGAAAAACTGTTTTTT. Its translation is CASRNLAEKLFF.

The CDR3 DNA follows: TGTGCCACCAGCAGAGATCGTAACAGCTACGAGCAGTACTTC. Translated, it gives CATSRDRNSYEQYF. The rearrangement links TRBV15 to TRBJ2-7; D remains ambiguous. The V and J ends lost 0 bases and 3 bases respectively, with 9 bases between them. Germline CDR1 and CDR2: LNHNV and YYDKDF (reference sequence). The length of the CDR3 is 14 residues.

J is TRBJ2-1 and V is TRBV7-3; the D gene is possibly TRBD1 (6 bases). The CDR3 runs 15 residues. Per the germline V gene, CDR1 is SGHTA and CDR2 is FQGTGA. Between the trimmed V and J ends, which lost 5 bases and 4 bases, there was a span of 15 bases. The CDR3 coding sequence is TGTGCCAGCAGCCTACAGGGTGGGGAATACAATGAGCAGTTCTTC. It translates to CASSLQGGEYNEQFF.

The rearrangement uses TRBV5-8 and TRBJ1-2; D uncertain. Germline V lookup: CDR1 SGHTS, CDR2 YDEGEE. The CDR3 has 18 amino acids. Trimming took 4 bases from V and 3 from J, leaving 25 bases between them. The CDR3 DNA sequence: TGTGCCAGCAGCATCCCCGCCAAAAATTACAATAGCTACTATGGCTACACCTTC. This encodes CASSIPAKNYNSYYGYTF. The whole variable domain, filled in from reference TRBV5-8 and TRBJ1-2, reads EAGVTQSPTHLIKTRGQQATLRCSPISGHTSVYWYQQALGLGLQFLLWYDEGEERNRGNFPPRFSGRQFPNYSSELNVNALELEDSALYLCASSIPAKNYNSYYGYTFGSGTRLTVV.

This CDR3 reads CAISAATSGNNEQFF. The CDR3 nucleotides read TGTGCCATCAGTGCGGCGACTAGCGGTAACAATGAGCAGTTCTTC. This sequence joins TRBV10-3 and TRBJ2-1; TRBD2 agrees at 9 bases. Trimming at V came to 4 bases and at J to 5 bases, leaving 6 bases not matched to a gene. This CDR3 is 15 amino acids long. CDR1 and CDR2 from the germline V gene are ENHRY and SYGVKD.

V usage is TRBV28 and J usage is TRBJ1-1; D might be TRBD1 (5 bases). Germline loops: CDR1 MDHEN, CDR2 SYDVKM. The CDR3 runs to 14 residues. The V gene lost 6 bases and the J gene lost 3 bases, with 14 bases spanning the gap. CDR3 DNA: TGTGCCAGCAGCCACCCGAGACAGCACACTGAAGCTTTCTTT. This translates into CASSHPRQHTEAFF.

The V gene is TRBV18, the J gene TRBJ1-2, with D unclear. CDR3 length: 12 amino acids. CDR1 and CDR2 (germline): KGHSH, LQKENI. V was shortened by 1 base and J by 8 bases, with 8 bases between the two germline ends. This CDR3 reads CASSPQMEGYTF. The CDR3, as DNA: TGTGCCAGCTCACCACAGATGGAGGGCTACACCTTC.

This clone was found once. This rearrangement joins TRBV27 to TRBJ2-2; D may be TRBD1 (6 bases). The germline V gene has CDR1 MNHEY and CDR2 SMNVEV (reference sequence). The V end lost 2 bases, the J end lost 3 bases, and 13 bases lay between the germline ends. This CDR3 has 16 amino acids. The chain's CDR3 is CASSLLGAGDTGELFF. In nucleotides, the CDR3 is TGTGCCAGCAGTTTACTCGGGGCAGGGGACACCGGGGAGCTGTTTTTT.

This clone was seen once. This rearrangement joins TRBV19 to TRBJ1-2; possible D gene TRBD1, 5 bases. Germline V gene lookup returns CDR1 LNHDA and CDR2 SQIVND (reference sequence). The CDR3 runs 13 residues. The germline V and J ends were trimmed by 3 bases and 4 bases, with 9 bases remaining between them. The CDR3 is CASSMEGIYGYTF. DNA for the CDR3: TGTGCCAGTAGTATGGAGGGGATCTATGGCTACACCTTC.

The V gene is TRBV5-1, the J gene TRBJ2-2, with D possibly TRBD2 on 5 matching bases. Per germline, CDR1 SGHRS and CDR2 YFSETQ. V was trimmed by 6 bases and J by 5 bases, leaving 5 bases between them. There are 11 residues in the CDR3. The CDR3 protein is CASTGTGELFF. As DNA, the CDR3 is TGCGCCAGCACGGGGACCGGGGAGCTGTTTTTT.

The chain couples TRBV5-1 to TRBJ1-1; 11 bases fit TRBD1. This CDR3 region has 14 residues. The germline CDR1 and CDR2 sequences are SGHRS and YFSETQ. Trimming at V came to 3 bases and at J to 3 bases, leaving 1 base not matched to a gene. CDR3 amino acids: CASSSGQGDTEAFF. Here the CDR3 DNA reads TGCGCCAGCAGCTCGGGACAGGGGGACACTGAAGCTTTCTTT.

The rearrangement uses TRBV11-3 and TRBJ2-1; no firm D call. Germline V gene lookup returns CDR1 SGHNT and CDR2 YENEEA. V lost 0 bases and J lost 4, with 10 bases in between. This CDR3 region has 15 residues. The DNA for the CDR3 is TGTGCCAGCAGCTTAGATCCAGCGCCATACAATGAGCAGTTCTTC. Amino acids: CASSLDPAPYNEQFF.

Regarding this clone: This sample includes further DNA sequences coding for the same CDR3. This chain links TRBV5-1 with TRBJ2-1; D not certain. The ends were cut back, 0 bases at V and 0 bases at J, with 7 bases in the middle. This CDR3 is 15 amino acids long. Germline CDR1 is SGHRS and CDR2 is YFSETQ. CDR3 region: CASSLDSSSYNEQFF. The CDR3 DNA reads as TGCGCCAGCAGCTTGGACAGCAGCTCCTACAATGAGCAGTTCTTC.

This clone was recorded a few times. This chain joins TRBV3-1 (or the pseudogene TRBV3-2) and TRBJ1-1; D perhaps matches TRBD1 (5 bases). This CDR3 contains 13 residues. V was shortened by 4 bases and J by 4 bases, with 10 bases between the two germline ends. The germline gives CDR1 LGHDT, CDR2 YNNKEL (reference sequence). The DNA of the CDR3 is TGTGCCAGCAGCCGGTGGAGGGGCACTGAAGCTTTCTTT. Translating gives CASSRWRGTEAFF.

The gene calls are TRBV4-2 and TRBJ1-2; perhaps TRBD1 as D (6 bases). Trimming removed 1 base from V and 8 bases from J, with 14 bases in between. CDR3 length equals 14 residues. Germline V gene data show CDR1 as LGHNA and CDR2 as YNFKEQ. The CDR3 sequence is CASSQGGPLGGYTF. The DNA for the CDR3 is TGTGCCAGCAGCCAAGGGGGGCCCCTTGGCGGCTACACCTTC.

The chain couples TRBV29-1 to TRBJ1-2; TRBD1 is a possible D gene (5 bases). This CDR3 region has 12 residues. The V end lost 4 bases, the J end lost 2 bases, and 8 bases lay between the germline ends. The germline V gene encodes CDR1 SQVTM and CDR2 ANQGSEA. The CDR3 protein is CSVVEGNYGYTF. For the CDR3, the DNA is TGCAGCGTTGTGGAGGGGAACTATGGCTACACCTTC. The variable domain in full, completed from reference TRBV29-1 and TRBJ1-2, reads SAVISQKPSRDICQRGTSLTIQCQVDSQVTMMFWYRQQPGQSLTLIATANQGSEATYESGFVIDKFPISRPNLTFSTLTVSNMSPEDSSIYLCSVVEGNYGYTFGSGTRLTVV.